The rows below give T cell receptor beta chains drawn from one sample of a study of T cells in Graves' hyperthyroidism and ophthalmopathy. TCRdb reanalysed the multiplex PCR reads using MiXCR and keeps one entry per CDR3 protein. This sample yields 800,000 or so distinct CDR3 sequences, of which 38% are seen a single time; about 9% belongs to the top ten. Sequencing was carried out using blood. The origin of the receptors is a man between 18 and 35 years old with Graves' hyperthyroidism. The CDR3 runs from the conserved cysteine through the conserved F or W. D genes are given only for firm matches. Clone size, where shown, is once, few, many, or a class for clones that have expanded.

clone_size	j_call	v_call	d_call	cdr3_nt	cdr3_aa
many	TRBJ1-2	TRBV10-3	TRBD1	TGTGCCGTAGGCCCGGGACAGCGAAATGGCTACACCTTC	CAVGPGQRNGYTF
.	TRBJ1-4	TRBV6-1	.	TGTGCCAGCAGTGGCCCCGATGCAACTAATGAAAAACTGTTTTTT	CASSGPDATNEKLFF
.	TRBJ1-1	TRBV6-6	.	TGTGCCAGCGGAACCGCCGGGACACCGAACACTGAAGCTTTCTTT	CASGTAGTPNTEAFF
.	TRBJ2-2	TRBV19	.	TGTGCCAGTAGTTTCGGACCCCAATGGGGCACCGGGGAGCTGTTTTTT	CASSFGPQWGTGELFF
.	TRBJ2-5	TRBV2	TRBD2	TGTGCCAGCAGCTTGGAATTAGCGGGGGCTGGAGGGGAGACCCAGTACTTC	CASSLELAGAGGETQYF
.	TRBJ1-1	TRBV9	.	TGTGCCAGCAGCGCCCCAGGGCAGGGGAAGACTGAAGCTTTCTTT	CASSAPGQGKTEAFF
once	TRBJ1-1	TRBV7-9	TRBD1	TGTGCCAGCAGCCCTAAGACAGGGGTGGGCACTGAAGCTCTCTTT	CASSPKTGVGTEALF
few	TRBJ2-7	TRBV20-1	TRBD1	TGCAGTGCTAGCGACAGGGGGATCCCCTCCTACGAGCAGTACTTC	CSASDRGIPSYEQYF
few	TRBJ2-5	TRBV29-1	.	TGCAGCGTTTATGGAGGGGGGTGGACCCAGTACTTC	CSVYGGGWTQYF
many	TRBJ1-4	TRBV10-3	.	TGTGCCATCGGCATCAGGGAGAGTGTCGGTGAAAAACTGTTTTTT	CAIGIRESVGEKLFF
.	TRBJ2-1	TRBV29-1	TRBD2	TGCAGCGACCGGGAGGGGAATGAGCAGTTCTTC	CSDREGNEQFF
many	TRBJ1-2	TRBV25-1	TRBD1	TGTGCCAGCACCCTAGTTGGGGGGACAGGGGTCTTCTATGGCTACACCTTC	CASTLVGGTGVFYGYTF
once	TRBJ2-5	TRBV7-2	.	TGTGCCAGCAGTGATCGACCCGCCAAGGAGACCCAGTACTTC	CASSDRPAKETQYF
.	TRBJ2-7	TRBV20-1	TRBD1	TGCAGTGCTACCCGGACAGGGGACTCCTACGAGCAGTACTTC	CSATRTGDSYEQYF
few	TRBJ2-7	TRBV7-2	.	TGTGCCAGCAGCCCACCAGGGTCCGACTACGAGCAGTACTTC	CASSPPGSDYEQYF
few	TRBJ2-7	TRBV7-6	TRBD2	TGTGCCAGCAGCCCAAGGGGGGTGGCTAGCGGGCCACCCTACGAGCAGTACTTC	CASSPRGVASGPPYEQYF
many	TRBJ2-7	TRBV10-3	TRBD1	TGTGCCATCAGGATCCGGGACAGGGACTACGAGCAGTACTTC	CAIRIRDRDYEQYF
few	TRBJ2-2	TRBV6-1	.	TGTGCCAGCAGTTACTTCGGGACGAACACCGGGGAGCTGTTTTTT	CASSYFGTNTGELFF
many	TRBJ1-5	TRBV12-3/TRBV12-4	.	TGTGCCAGCAGTTTTGTCGGGCAGCCCCAGCATTTT	CASSFVGQPQHF
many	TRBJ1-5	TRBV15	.	TGTGCCACCAGCCCCGACAGATTTCAGCCCCAGCATTTT	CATSPDRFQPQHF
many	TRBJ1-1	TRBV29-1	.	TGCAGCGTTGAAGACGGATCCTACACTGAAGCTTTCTTT	CSVEDGSYTEAFF
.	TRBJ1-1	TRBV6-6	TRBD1	TGTGCCAGCAGTTACATGGGACAGGGGAACACTGAAGCTTTCTTT	CASSYMGQGNTEAFF
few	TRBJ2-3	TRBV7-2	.	TGTGCCAGCAGCGTACAGGGCGCAGATACGCAGTATTTT	CASSVQGADTQYF
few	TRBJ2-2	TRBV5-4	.	TGTGCCAGCAGCGCTCCCGTTCGCGGGAACACCGGGGAGCTGTTTTTT	CASSAPVRGNTGELFF
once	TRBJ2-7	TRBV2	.	TGTGCCAGCAGTTTGACCCCAGGGGCCTACGAGCAGTACTTC	CASSLTPGAYEQYF
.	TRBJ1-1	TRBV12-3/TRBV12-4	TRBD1	TGTGCCAGCAGTTTCAACAGGGGGACTGAAGCTTTCTTT	CASSFNRGTEAFF
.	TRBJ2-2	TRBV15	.	TGTGCCACCAGCAGAGTTCCGGACGGGGAGCTGTTTTTT	CATSRVPDGELFF
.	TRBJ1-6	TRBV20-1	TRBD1	TGCAGTGCTAGAGACCTAACAGGGGGCGGGAATTCACCCCTCCACTTT	CSARDLTGGGNSPLHF
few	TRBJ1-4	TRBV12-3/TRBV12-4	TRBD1	TGTGCCAGCAGCGACAGCAGGGGGCGGGTCGAAAAACTGTTTTTT	CASSDSRGRVEKLFF
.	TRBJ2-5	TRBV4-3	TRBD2	TGCGCCAGCAGCTCAAGAAGCTTAGCGGGAGAAGAGACCCAGTACTTC	CASSSRSLAGEETQYF
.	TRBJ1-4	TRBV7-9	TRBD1	TGTGCCAGCAGCCGACGGACAGGGGACGAAAAACTGTTTTTT	CASSRRTGDEKLFF
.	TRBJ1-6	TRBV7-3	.	TGTGCCAGCAAGGCAGGAACTTCCAATTCACCCCTCCACTTT	CASKAGTSNSPLHF
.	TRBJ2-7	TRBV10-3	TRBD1	TGTGCCCCCTCCGGGACAGGGGCCTACGAGCAGTACTTC	CAPSGTGAYEQYF
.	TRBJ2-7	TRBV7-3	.	TGTGCCAGCAGCTTCCACCTGGGGTCAGGCTACGAGCAGTACTTC	CASSFHLGSGYEQYF
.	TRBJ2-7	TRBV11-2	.	TGTGCCAGCGGCTTAGTTGTGAACTACGAGCAGTACTTC	CASGLVVNYEQYF
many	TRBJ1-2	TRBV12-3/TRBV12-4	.	TGTGCCAGCAGCTCCGACGAGGAGGGCTACACCTTC	CASSSDEEGYTF
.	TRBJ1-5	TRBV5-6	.	TGTGCCAGCAGCTTAGGTGGACAGTTCCAGCCCCAGCATTTT	CASSLGGQFQPQHF
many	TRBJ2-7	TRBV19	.	TGTGCCAGTAGTAGTGCCCTTGCCTTCTACGAGCAGTACTTC	CASSSALAFYEQYF
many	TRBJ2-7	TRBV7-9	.	TGTGCCAGCGGTACGAGCTCCTACGAGCAGTACTTC	CASGTSSYEQYF
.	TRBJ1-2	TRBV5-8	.	TGTGCCAGCAGCTCGACCCCCAGCGGCTACACCTTC	CASSSTPSGYTF
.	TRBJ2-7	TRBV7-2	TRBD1	TGTGCCAGCAGCTTAGCGGCAGCGACAGGGCACTACGAGCAGTACTTC	CASSLAAATGHYEQYF
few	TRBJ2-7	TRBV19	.	TGTGCCAGCAGCCCCAGGGACCTTCTTTACGAGCAGTACTTC	CASSPRDLLYEQYF
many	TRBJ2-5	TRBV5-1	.	TGTGCCAGCAGTGGGAGCGGCCAAGAGACCCAGTACTTC	CASSGSGQETQYF
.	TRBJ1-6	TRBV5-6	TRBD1	TGTGCCAGCAGCTTCGGGACAGGAGTAGGCTCACCCCTCCACTTT	CASSFGTGVGSPLHF